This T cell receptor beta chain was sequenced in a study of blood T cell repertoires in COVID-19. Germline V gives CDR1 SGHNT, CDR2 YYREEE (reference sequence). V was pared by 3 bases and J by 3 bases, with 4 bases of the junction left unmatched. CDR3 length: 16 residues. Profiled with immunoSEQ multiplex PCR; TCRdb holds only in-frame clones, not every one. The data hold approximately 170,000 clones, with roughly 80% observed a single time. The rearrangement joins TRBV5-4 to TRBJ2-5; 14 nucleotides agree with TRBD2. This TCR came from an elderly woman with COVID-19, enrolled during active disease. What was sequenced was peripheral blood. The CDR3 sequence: CASSWGTSGRKETQYF. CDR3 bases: TGTGCCAGCAGCTGGGGGACTAGCGGGAGAAAAGAGACCCAGTACTTC.